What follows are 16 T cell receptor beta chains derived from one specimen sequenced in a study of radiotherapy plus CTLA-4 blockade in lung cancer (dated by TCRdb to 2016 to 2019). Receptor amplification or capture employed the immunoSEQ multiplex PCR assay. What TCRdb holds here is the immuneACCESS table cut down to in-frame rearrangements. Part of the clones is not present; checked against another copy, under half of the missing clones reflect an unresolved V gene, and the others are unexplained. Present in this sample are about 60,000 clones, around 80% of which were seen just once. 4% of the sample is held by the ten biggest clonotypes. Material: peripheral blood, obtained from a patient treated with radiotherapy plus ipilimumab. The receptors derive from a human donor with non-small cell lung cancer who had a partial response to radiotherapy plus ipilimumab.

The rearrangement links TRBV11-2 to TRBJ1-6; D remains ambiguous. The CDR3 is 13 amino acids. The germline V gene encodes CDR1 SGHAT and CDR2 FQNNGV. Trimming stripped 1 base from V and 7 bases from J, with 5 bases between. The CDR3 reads CASSLAVNSPLHF. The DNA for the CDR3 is TGTGCCAGCAGCTTAGCAGTCAATTCACCCCTCCACTTT.

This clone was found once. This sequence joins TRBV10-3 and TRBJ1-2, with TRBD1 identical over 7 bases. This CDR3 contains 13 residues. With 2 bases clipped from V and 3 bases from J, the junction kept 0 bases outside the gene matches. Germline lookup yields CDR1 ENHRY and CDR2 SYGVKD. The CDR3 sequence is CAISEGQDYGYTF. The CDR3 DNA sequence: TGTGCCATCAGTGAGGGACAGGACTATGGCTACACCTTC.

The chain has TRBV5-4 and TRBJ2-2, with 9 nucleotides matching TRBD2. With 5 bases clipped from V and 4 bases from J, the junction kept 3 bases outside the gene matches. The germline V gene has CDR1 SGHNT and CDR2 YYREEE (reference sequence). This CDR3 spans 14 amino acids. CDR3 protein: CASRAGGPTGELFF. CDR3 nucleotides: TGTGCCAGCAGGGCGGGGGGGCCCACCGGGGAGCTGTTTTTT.

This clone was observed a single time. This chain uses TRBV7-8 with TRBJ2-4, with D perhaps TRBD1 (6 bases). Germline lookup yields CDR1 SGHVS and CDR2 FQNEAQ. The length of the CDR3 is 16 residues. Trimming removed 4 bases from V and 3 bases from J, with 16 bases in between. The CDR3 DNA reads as TGTGCCAGCAGCTCATCAGGGGTTGAAGGCAAAAACATTCAGTACTTC. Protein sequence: CASSSSGVEGKNIQYF.

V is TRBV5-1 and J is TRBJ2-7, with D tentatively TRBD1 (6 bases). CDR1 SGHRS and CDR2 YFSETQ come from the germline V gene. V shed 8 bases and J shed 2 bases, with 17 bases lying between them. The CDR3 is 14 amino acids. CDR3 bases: TGCGCCAGTACGACAGGCAGTGGGGCCTACGAGCAGTACTTC. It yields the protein CASTTGSGAYEQYF. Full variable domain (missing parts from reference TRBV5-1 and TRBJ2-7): KAGVTQTPRYLIKTRGQQVTLSCSPISGHRSVSWYQQTPGQGLQFLFEYFSETQRNKGNFPGRFSGRQFSNSRSEMNVSTLELGDSALYLCASTTGSGAYEQYFGPGTRLTVT.

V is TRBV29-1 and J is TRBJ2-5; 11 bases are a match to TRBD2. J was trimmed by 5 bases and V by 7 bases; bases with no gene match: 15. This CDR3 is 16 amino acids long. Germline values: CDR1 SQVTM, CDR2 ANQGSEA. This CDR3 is CSAKKGLAGGGETQYF. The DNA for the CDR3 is TGCAGCGCCAAGAAGGGTCTAGCGGGAGGTGGGGAGACCCAGTACTTC. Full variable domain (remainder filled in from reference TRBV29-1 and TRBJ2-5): SAVISQKPSRDICQRGTSLTIQCQVDSQVTMMFWYRQQPGQSLTLIATANQGSEATYESGFVIDKFPISRPNLTFSTLTVSNMSPEDSSIYLCSAKKGLAGGGETQYFGPGTRLLVL.

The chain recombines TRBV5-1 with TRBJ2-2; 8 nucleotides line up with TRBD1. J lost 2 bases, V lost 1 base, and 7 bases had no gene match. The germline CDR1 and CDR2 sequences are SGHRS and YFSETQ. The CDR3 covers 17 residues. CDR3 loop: CASSLPLTGANTGELFF. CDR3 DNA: TGCGCCAGCAGCTTGCCCCTGACAGGGGCAAACACCGGGGAGCTGTTTTTT.

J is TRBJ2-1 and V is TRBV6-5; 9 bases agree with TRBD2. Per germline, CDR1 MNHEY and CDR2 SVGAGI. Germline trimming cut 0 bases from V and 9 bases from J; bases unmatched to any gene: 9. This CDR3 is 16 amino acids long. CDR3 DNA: TGTGCCAGCAGTTACTCCGTGCTAGCGGGGTTAGGTGAGCAGTTCTTC. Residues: CASSYSVLAGLGEQFF.

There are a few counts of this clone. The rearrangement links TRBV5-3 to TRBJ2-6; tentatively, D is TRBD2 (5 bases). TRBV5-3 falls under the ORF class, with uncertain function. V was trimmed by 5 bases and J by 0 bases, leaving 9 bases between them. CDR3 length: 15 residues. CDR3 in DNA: TGTGCCAGAAGTTCCCGGGACTCTGGGGCCAACGTCCTGACTTTC. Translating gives CARSSRDSGANVLTF.

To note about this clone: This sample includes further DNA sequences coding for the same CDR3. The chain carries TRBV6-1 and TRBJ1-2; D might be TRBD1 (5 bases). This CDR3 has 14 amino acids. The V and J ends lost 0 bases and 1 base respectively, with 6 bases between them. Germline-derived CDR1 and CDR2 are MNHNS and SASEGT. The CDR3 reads CASSEAGGNYGYTF. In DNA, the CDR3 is TGTGCCAGCAGTGAAGCCGGGGGTAACTATGGCTACACCTTC.

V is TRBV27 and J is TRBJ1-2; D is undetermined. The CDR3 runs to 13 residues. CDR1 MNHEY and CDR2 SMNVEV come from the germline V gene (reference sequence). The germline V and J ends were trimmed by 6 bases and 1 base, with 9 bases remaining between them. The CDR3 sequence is CASRFSYNYGYTF. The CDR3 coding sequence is TGTGCCAGCAGATTTAGTTATAACTATGGCTACACCTTC.

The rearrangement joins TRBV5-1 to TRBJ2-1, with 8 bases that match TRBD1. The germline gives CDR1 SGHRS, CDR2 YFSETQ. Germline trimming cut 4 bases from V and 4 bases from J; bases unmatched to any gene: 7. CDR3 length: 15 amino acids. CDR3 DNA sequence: TGCGCCAGCAGCCCAGAACAGGGGGGATACAATGAGCAGTTCTTC. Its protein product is CASSPEQGGYNEQFF.

In nucleotides, the CDR3 is TGTGCCAGCAGTCCTTATGGCGGGAGCTCCTACGAGCAGTACTTC. Translated: CASSPYGGSSYEQYF. V usage is TRBV27 and J usage is TRBJ2-7, with TRBD2 matching over 7 bases. The CDR3 runs to 15 residues. Germline V gene data show CDR1 as MNHEY and CDR2 as SMNVEV (reference sequence). V shed 5 bases and J 0 bases; nucleotides not matched to a gene: 7.

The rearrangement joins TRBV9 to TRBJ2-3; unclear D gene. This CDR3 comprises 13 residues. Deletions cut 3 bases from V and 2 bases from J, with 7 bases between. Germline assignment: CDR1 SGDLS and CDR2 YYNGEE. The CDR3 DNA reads TGTGCCAGCAGCGCGGTGCCCACAGATACGCAGTATTTT. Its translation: CASSAVPTDTQYF.

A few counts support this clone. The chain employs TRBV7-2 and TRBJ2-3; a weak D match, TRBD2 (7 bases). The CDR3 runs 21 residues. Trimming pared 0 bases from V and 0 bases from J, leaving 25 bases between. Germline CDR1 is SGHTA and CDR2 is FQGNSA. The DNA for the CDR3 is TGTGCCAGCAGCTTAGCCCCCTCCGGGGGGCTCTTACCCGTAAGCACAGATACGCAGTATTTT. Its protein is CASSLAPSGGLLPVSTDTQYF. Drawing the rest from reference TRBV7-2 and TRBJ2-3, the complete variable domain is GAGVSQSPSNKVTEKGKDVELRCDPISGHTALYWYRQSLGQGLEFLIYFQGNSAPDKSGLPSDRFSAERTGGSVSTLTIQRTQQEDSAVYLCASSLAPSGGLLPVSTDTQYFGPGTRLTVL.

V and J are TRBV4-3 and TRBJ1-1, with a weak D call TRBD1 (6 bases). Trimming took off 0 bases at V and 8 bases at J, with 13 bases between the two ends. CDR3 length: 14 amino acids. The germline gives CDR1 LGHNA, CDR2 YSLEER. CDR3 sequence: CASSQDRGGYEAFF. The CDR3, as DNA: TGCGCCAGCAGCCAAGACCGAGGGGGATACGAAGCTTTCTTT.